A single sample gave rise to the 30 T cell receptor beta chains below, sequenced in a study of shared clonotypes between healthy human individuals. Assay: immunoSEQ multiplex PCR; the TCRdb copy retains only in-frame clones and omits some. This sample yields approximately 740,000 clones, of which around 93% are seen a single time; around 24% belongs to the top ten. CD8 cells classed as naive were CD45RO-negative and positively selected for CCR7, excluding terminally differentiated effector memory CD45RA+ cells. The source material was naive CD8+ T cells sorted from blood. All receptors derive from a man aged 25-45 years in good health.

V gene TRBV29-1 combines with J gene TRBJ2-7; TRBD2 matches at 7 bases. The CDR3 contains 14 residues. Trimming removed 7 bases from V and 4 bases from J; junction bases left unmatched: 13. Germline values: CDR1 SQVTM, CDR2 ANQGSEA. The CDR3: CSALTAGDWYEQYF. The CDR3 DNA sequence: TGCAGCGCGTTGACGGCGGGAGATTGGTACGAGCAGTACTTC.

The chain links TRBV27 to TRBJ2-1; D possibly matches TRBD1 or TRBD2 (7 bases each). The CDR3 totals 15 residues. The germline V gene has CDR1 MNHEY and CDR2 SMNVEV (reference sequence). The V gene lost 1 base and the J gene lost 5 bases, with 12 bases spanning the gap. The CDR3 DNA reads TGTGCCAGCAGTTTATTTCCAGGGGGGGACAATGAGCAGTTCTTC. As protein: CASSLFPGGDNEQFF.

This sequence joins TRBV9 and TRBJ2-1; 7 bases match TRBD1. Germline lookup yields CDR1 SGDLS and CDR2 YYNGEE. The CDR3 spans 12 residues. The ends lost 4 bases at V and 12 bases at J; junction bases unmatched: 7. CDR3 sequence (DNA): TGTGCCAGCAGCTCCGACAGGGTGCGGCAGTTCTTC. This gives the protein CASSSDRVRQFF. Complete variable domain (other parts from reference TRBV9 and TRBJ2-1): DSGVTQTPKHLITATGQRVTLRCSPRSGDLSVYWYQQSLDQGLQFLIQYYNGEERAKGNILERFSAQQFPDLHSELNLSSLELGDSALYFCASSSDRVRQFFGPGTRLTVL.

The chain recombines TRBV29-1 with TRBJ2-1, with 7 bases that match TRBD1. This CDR3 contains 13 residues. J gave up 4 bases and V 8 bases, and 8 bases lay outside the gene matches. CDR1 is SQVTM and CDR2 is ANQGSEA in the germline V gene. Here the CDR3 DNA reads TGCAGCCCATACCGGGGACAGTACAATGAGCAGTTCTTC. Translated, it gives CSPYRGQYNEQFF.

In this sample, this clone turned up once. This may stem from a read error, because a much larger clone lies one nucleotide away. This chain connects TRBV4-1 to TRBJ1-5, with D possibly being TRBD1 (5 bases). Trimming cost V 0 bases and J 2 bases, with 8 bases left between them. The CDR3 extends over 15 amino acids. Germline V gives CDR1 MGHRA, CDR2 YSYEKL. As DNA, the CDR3 is TGCGCCAGCAGCCAAGATCAGGGTGGCAATCAGCCCCAGCATTTT. This sequence encodes CASSQDQGGNQPQHF.

This clone was picked up one time. The CDR3 coding sequence is TGTGCCAGCAGCAGGGACCCTTCGGGACGGGAGCTGTTTTTT. This translates into CASSRDPSGRELFF. The V gene is TRBV6-5, the J gene TRBJ2-2; tentatively, D is TRBD1 or TRBD2 (5 bases each). CDR1 and CDR2 from the germline V gene are MNHEY and SVGAGI. The V end was cut by 6 bases, the J end by 9 bases, with 17 bases between. The CDR3 sequence is 14 residues long.

V usage is TRBV7-9 and J usage is TRBJ2-3; possibly TRBD2 for D (6 bases). Germline-derived CDR1 and CDR2 are SEHNR and FQNEAQ (reference sequence). The CDR3 extends over 12 amino acids. Trimming took 6 bases from V and 6 from J, leaving 10 bases between them. CDR3 DNA: TGTGCCAGCAGTAGGACTATCGATACGCAGTATTTT. As protein: CASSRTIDTQYF.

The chain links TRBV4-2 to TRBJ1-2; D is ambiguous. This CDR3 contains 15 residues. The germline V and J ends were trimmed by 3 bases and 8 bases, with 19 bases remaining between them. Germline V gives CDR1 LGHNA, CDR2 YNFKEQ. The CDR3 loop reads CASSHRETSLWGYTF. CDR3 nucleotides: TGTGCCAGCAGCCATAGAGAGACGAGTCTGTGGGGCTACACCTTC.

The chain carries TRBV2 and TRBJ2-5; D tentatively fits TRBD1 or TRBD2 (6 bases each). V was cut by 1 base and J by 5 bases, with 23 bases left in between. CDR1 SNHLY and CDR2 FYNNEI come from the germline V gene. CDR3 length: 18 residues. The CDR3: CASSEDRGATQRDETQYF. Written as DNA, the CDR3 is TGTGCCAGCAGTGAAGATAGGGGGGCTACACAAAGAGACGAGACCCAGTACTTC.

The CDR3 region is CASSQDYGLAVAYEQYF. The DNA for the CDR3 is TGCGCCAGCAGCCAAGATTACGGGCTAGCGGTGGCCTACGAGCAGTACTTC. The rearrangement links TRBV4-1 to TRBJ2-7; 7 bases line up with TRBD2. The CDR3 has 17 residues. Per the germline V gene, CDR1 is MGHRA and CDR2 is YSYEKL. V trimming: 0 bases; J trimming: 2 bases; junction bases outside the gene matches: 10.

Concerning this clone itself: This specimen includes other DNA sequences encoding the same CDR3. The chain employs TRBV5-4 and TRBJ2-7; D tentatively reads TRBD1 or TRBD2 (5 bases each). This CDR3 is built from 13 residues. Germline V gene sequence: CDR1 SGHNT, CDR2 YYREEE (reference sequence). The V end lost 4 bases, the J end lost 4 bases, and 12 bases lay between the germline ends. In DNA, the CDR3 is TGTGCCAGCAGCCCGGGACCTGGATACGAGCAGTACTTC. Translating gives CASSPGPGYEQYF. The full variable domain, completed using reference TRBV5-4 and TRBJ2-7, is ETGVTQSPTHLIKTRGQQVTLRCSSQSGHNTVSWYQQALGQGPQFIFQYYREEENGRGNFPPRFSGLQFPNYSSELNVNALELDDSALYLCASSPGPGYEQYFGPGTRLTVT.

The chain has TRBV13 and TRBJ2-7; D is unresolved. CDR3 length: 15 residues. The V end was cut by 1 base, the J end by 2 bases, with 12 bases between. Germline CDR1 is PRHDT and CDR2 is FYEKMQ (reference sequence). CDR3 bases: TGTGCCAGCAGCTTAGATGCAGGAAACACCTACGAGCAGTACTTC. As protein: CASSLDAGNTYEQYF.

The rearrangement links TRBV4-2 to TRBJ1-4; 7 bases agree with TRBD1. The CDR3 is 16 amino acids. The germline V gene has CDR1 LGHNA and CDR2 YNFKEQ. V lost 4 bases, J lost 4 bases, and 9 bases stayed unmatched. DNA of the CDR3: TGTGCCAGCAGCCTACCGACAGGGAGCAATAATGAAAAACTGTTTTTT. Translated, it gives CASSLPTGSNNEKLFF.

The chain employs TRBV9 and TRBJ2-1, with unresolved D. V lost 4 bases to trimming and J lost 3 bases, with 17 bases between them. There are 16 residues in the CDR3. From germline, CDR1 is SGDLS and CDR2 YYNGEE. The CDR3 loop is CASSTTGSNLYNEQFF. The CDR3 bases are TGTGCCAGCAGCACCACCGGGTCAAACCTCTACAATGAGCAGTTCTTC.

Points on this clone: Within the sample, other DNA sequences also encode this same CDR3. The V and J genes are TRBV2 and TRBJ1-2, with D maybe TRBD1 (5 bases). Germline V CDR1 and CDR2: SNHLY, FYNNEI. CDR3 size: 12 residues. Trimming left V 8 bases short and J 5 bases short, with 12 bases between. For the CDR3, the DNA is TGTGCCAGCCGGGGGACGGCGTATGGCTACACCTTC. It is translated as CASRGTAYGYTF.

V and J are TRBV4-3 and TRBJ2-7; 8 nucleotides align to TRBD2. The CDR3 contains 18 residues. With 0 bases clipped from V and 4 bases from J, the junction kept 14 bases outside the gene matches. Germline V gives CDR1 LGHNA, CDR2 YSLEER. CDR3 amino acids: CASSQEIWGSSGSYEQYF. The CDR3 DNA is TGCGCCAGCAGCCAAGAAATATGGGGTTCCAGCGGGAGTTACGAGCAGTACTTC.

This chain connects TRBV7-8 to TRBJ2-7; D remains ambiguous. V lost 2 bases, J lost 1 base, and 9 bases lay in between. Germline V gives CDR1 SGHVS, CDR2 FQNEAQ. The CDR3 length is 14 residues. The chain's CDR3 is CASSLTIPSYEQYF. The CDR3 nucleotides are TGTGCCAGCAGCTTAACCATCCCATCCTACGAGCAGTACTTC.

This clone came up once. The rearrangement uses TRBV5-5 and TRBJ2-7; TRBD2 matches at 10 bases. CDR1 and CDR2 (germline): SGHKS, YYEKEE (reference sequence). The CDR3 is made up of 14 amino acids. V lost 9 bases to trimming and J lost 0 bases; unmatched junction nucleotides: 6. The DNA for the CDR3 is TGTGCCACCCAGACTAGCGGGTCCTCCTACGAGCAGTACTTC. The encoded protein is CATQTSGSSYEQYF.

The chain links TRBV28 to TRBJ2-7; D gene uncertain. The CDR3 is 13 residues long. V was trimmed by 5 bases and J by 0 bases, leaving 8 bases between them. CDR1 and CDR2 (germline): MDHEN, SYDVKM. CDR3 nucleotide sequence: TGTGCCAGCAGTCGTGCTGACTCCTACGAGCAGTACTTC. Translation: CASSRADSYEQYF.

The genes are TRBV5-1 and TRBJ2-7; 7 bases agree with TRBD1. Germline V gene data show CDR1 as SGHRS and CDR2 as YFSETQ. The CDR3 length is 14 residues. V lost 3 bases to trimming and J lost 0 bases; unmatched junction nucleotides: 3. The CDR3 here is CASSWTGPSYEQYF. The CDR3 DNA is TGCGCCAGCAGCTGGACAGGTCCCTCCTACGAGCAGTACTTC.

Comment on this clone: An end of the junction differs from the germline gene, which may be a read error. The chain links TRBV7-7 to TRBJ2-7, with TRBD1 matching over 9 bases. In germline, CDR1 is SSHAT, CDR2 FNYEAQ (reference sequence). This CDR3 spans 13 amino acids. CDR3 loop: CASSPRTGDEQYF. CDR3 nucleotides: TGTGCTAGCAGCCCCCGGACAGGGGACGAGCAGTACTTC.

The chain combines TRBV7-8 with TRBJ2-1; D call uncertain. The CDR3 totals 18 residues. Trimming removed 1 base from V and 0 bases from J, with 16 bases in between. Germline V gene data show CDR1 as SGHVS and CDR2 as FQNEAQ. The CDR3 is CASSLVYRAEYSYNEQFF. The CDR3 region has the DNA TGTGCCAGCAGCTTAGTCTACCGGGCGGAATACTCCTACAATGAGCAGTTCTTC.

The chain links TRBV6-1 to TRBJ1-5; D gene unclear. Trimming removed 2 bases from V and 0 bases from J, with 11 bases in between. This CDR3 is built from 16 residues. Germline lookup yields CDR1 MNHNS and CDR2 SASEGT. The DNA of the CDR3 is TGTGCCAGCAGTGAACGGTCAGGCTATAGCAATCAGCCCCAGCATTTT. Its translation: CASSERSGYSNQPQHF.

V is TRBV29-1 and J is TRBJ2-7; D is perhaps TRBD1 (6 bases). Germline lookup yields CDR1 SQVTM and CDR2 ANQGSEA. V lost 7 bases to trimming and J lost 0 bases, with 16 bases between them. The CDR3 is made up of 14 amino acids. The CDR3 DNA reads TGCAGCGCTACCGCCCGGGACATCTCCTACGAGCAGTACTTC. Protein sequence: CSATARDISYEQYF.

V and J are TRBV7-9 and TRBJ2-7; tentative D call: TRBD1 (5 bases). The ends were cut back, 3 bases at V and 2 bases at J, with 11 bases in the middle. The CDR3 length is 14 residues. Germline lookup yields CDR1 SEHNR and CDR2 FQNEAQ (reference sequence). CDR3 region: CASSLSGKPYEQYF. Written as DNA, the CDR3 is TGTGCCAGCAGCTTGTCAGGGAAACCCTACGAGCAGTACTTC.

Concerning this clone: This sample also contains other DNA sequences that code for the same CDR3. The chain recombines TRBV7-8 with TRBJ2-3; no reliable D call. The CDR3 runs to 12 residues. In germline, CDR1 is SGHVS, CDR2 FQNEAQ. The V end was cut by 1 base, the J end by 3 bases, with 2 bases between. CDR3 sequence (DNA): TGTGCCAGCAGCTTAGGGACAGATACGCAGTATTTT. Translating gives CASSLGTDTQYF.

CDR3 DNA: TGTGCCAGCAGCTGGGACCAACTGAATCCAACGTACGAGCAGTACTTC. The encoded protein is CASSWDQLNPTYEQYF. V gene TRBV5-5 combines with J gene TRBJ2-7, with D possibly being TRBD1 or TRBD2 (5 bases each). Germline values: CDR1 SGHKS, CDR2 YYEKEE (reference sequence). CDR3 length: 16 amino acids. V was pared by 3 bases and J by 4 bases, with 20 bases between.

The table lists this clone with a few counts. The rearrangement joins TRBV4-1 to TRBJ1-1; D gene ambiguous. V lost 4 bases and J lost 5, with 11 bases in between. The V gene's germline CDR1 is MGHRA and CDR2 YSYEKL. The CDR3 extends over 13 amino acids. The CDR3 sequence: CASSPSGQTEAFF. CDR3 DNA: TGCGCCAGCAGCCCAAGTGGGCAAACTGAAGCTTTCTTT.

The gene calls are TRBV7-9 and TRBJ2-1; 8 bases fit TRBD1. J lost 3 bases, V lost 5 bases, and 9 bases had no gene match. Looked up from germline, CDR1 is SEHNR and CDR2 is FQNEAQ (reference sequence). CDR3 length equals 16 residues. CDR3 coding DNA: TGTGCCAGCAGCCAGGGGGCGGGACCAAACTACAATGAGCAGTTCTTC. This codes for CASSQGAGPNYNEQFF.

The chain employs TRBV6-6 and TRBJ2-3; 9 bases are a match to TRBD2. The germline V gene has CDR1 MNHNY and CDR2 SVGAGI (reference sequence). The CDR3 is 14 amino acids. The J segment lost 4 bases and the V segment lost 8 bases, leaving 7 bases of the junction unmatched. The CDR3 region has the DNA TGTGCCAGCTCTAGCGGGACTGGGCCAGATACGCAGTATTTT. Translation: CASSSGTGPDTQYF.